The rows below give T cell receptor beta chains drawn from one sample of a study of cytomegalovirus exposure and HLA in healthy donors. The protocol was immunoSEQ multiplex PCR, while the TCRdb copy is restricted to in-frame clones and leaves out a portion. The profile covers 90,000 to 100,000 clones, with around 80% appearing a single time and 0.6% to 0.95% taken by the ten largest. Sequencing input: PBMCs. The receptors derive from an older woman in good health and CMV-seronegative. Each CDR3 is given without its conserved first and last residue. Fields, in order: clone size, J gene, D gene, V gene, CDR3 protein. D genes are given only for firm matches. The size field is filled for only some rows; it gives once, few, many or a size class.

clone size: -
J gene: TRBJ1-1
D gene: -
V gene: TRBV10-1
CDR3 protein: ASSVHGDNTEAF

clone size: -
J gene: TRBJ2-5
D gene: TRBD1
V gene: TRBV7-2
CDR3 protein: ASSLTGGWETQY

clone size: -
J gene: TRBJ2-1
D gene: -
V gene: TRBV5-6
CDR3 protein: ASSFGNEQF

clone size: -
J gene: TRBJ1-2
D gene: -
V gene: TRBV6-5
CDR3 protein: ASSYSTGSGGYT

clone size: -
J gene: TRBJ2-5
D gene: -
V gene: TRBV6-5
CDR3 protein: ASSPLENQETQY

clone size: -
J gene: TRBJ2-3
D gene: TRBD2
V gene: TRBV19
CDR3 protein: ASSNPSGGTDTQY

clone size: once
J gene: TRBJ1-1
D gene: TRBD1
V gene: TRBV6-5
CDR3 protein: ASSYRTRTGEAF

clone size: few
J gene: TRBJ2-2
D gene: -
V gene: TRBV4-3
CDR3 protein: ASSFYTGELF

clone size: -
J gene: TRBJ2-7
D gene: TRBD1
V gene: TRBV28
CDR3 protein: ASSDPGRGTYEQY

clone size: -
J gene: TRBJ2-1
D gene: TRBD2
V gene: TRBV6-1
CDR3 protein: ASSEGTTHNEQF

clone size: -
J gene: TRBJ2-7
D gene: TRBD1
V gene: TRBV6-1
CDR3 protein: ASSPGQSYEQY

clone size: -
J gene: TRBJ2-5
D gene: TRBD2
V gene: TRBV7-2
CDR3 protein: ASSLVASGGVGETQY

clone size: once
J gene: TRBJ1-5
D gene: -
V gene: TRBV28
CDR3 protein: ASSTLNSRGDQPQH

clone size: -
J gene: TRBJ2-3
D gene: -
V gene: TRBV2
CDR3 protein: ASKGLVAADTQY

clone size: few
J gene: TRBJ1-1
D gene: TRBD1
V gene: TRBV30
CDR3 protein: ASKGAWMNTEAF

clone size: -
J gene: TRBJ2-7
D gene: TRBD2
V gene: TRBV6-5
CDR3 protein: ASSSSGTYEQY

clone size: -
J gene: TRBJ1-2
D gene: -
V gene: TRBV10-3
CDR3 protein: AISESDNRYGYT

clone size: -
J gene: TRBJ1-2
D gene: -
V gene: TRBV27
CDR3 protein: ASSRLPTGDNYGYT

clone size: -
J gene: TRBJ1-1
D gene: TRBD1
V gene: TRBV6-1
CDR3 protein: ASSATGGTEAF

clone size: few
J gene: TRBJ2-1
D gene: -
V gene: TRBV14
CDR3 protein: ASSQEYSPVAGEQF

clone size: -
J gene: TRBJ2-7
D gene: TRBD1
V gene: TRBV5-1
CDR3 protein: ASSRGQTSSYEQY

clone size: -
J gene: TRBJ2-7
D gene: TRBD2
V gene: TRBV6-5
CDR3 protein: ASSYHGSGVYEQY

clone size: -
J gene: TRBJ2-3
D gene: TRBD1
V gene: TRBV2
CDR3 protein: ASRPGQESTDTQY

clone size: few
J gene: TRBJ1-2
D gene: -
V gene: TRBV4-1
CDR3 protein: ASSQDRGLRGYGYT

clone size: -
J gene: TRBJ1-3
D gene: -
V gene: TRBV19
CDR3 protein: ASSIIWPRDGNTIY

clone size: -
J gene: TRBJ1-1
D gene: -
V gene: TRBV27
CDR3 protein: ASRRQDLNTEAF

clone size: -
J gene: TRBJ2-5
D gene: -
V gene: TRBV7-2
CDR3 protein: ASSLEVAVQETQY

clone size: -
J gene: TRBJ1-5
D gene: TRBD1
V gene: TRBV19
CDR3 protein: ASSILTGNQPQH

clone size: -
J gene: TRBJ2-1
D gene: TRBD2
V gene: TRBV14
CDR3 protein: ASSRTSNHNEQF